This TCR beta chain is drawn from a study of blood T cell repertoires in COVID-19. This CDR3 spans 20 amino acids. Germline-derived CDR1 and CDR2 are KGHDR and SFDVKD. Losses at the gene ends were 1 base for V and 1 base for J; bases not matched to a gene: 15. Here immunoSEQ multiplex PCR was the method, and the copy in TCRdb shows in-frame clones only, minus some. The sample includes roughly 80,000 clones, 75% to 90% of them seen just once. This TCR came from a human donor in a cohort sampled during active COVID-19. The rearrangement joins TRBV24-1 to TRBJ1-5; 7 bases line up with TRBD1. The sample consisted of peripheral blood. The DNA for the CDR3 is TGTGCCACCAGTGATTTAGCAGGGGGTAAGTCCAGACCCAGCAATCAGCCCCAGCATTTT. It translates to CATSDLAGGKSRPSNQPQHF.